This T cell receptor (beta chain) was observed in a study of cytomegalovirus exposure and HLA in healthy donors (dated by TCRdb to about 2017). In terms of the full investigation: In an earlier analysis of some 610 of the donors, 250 to 300 Gb of sequence data and 117 million unique TCR beta sequences from about 190 million T cells were reported. High-throughput TCR immunosequencing, statistical association of individual TCRs with disease status, and machine learning were combined to predict cytomegalovirus infection status. The T cell repertoires of several hundred subjects were profiled by immunosequencing and related to cytomegalovirus serostatus. The later analysis used no new phenotypic data to find candidate immune exposures, relying instead on TCR beta sequences and their occurrence across donors. In a later analysis, previously published TCR beta repertoires from about 640 donors were re-analyzed and high-resolution HLA genotyping was added so that TCR occurrence patterns could be studied. All discovery cohort repertoires had been generated using a single sequencing platform. Donor age, sex, ethnicity and CMV serostatus were collected together with the repertoire data. Of the roughly 400 genotyped donors, over 80% were placed in the genetic ancestry cluster associated with self-reported Caucasian donors. Along with the 666-subject first cohort, a separate validation cohort of around 110 different subjects was used. An early release covering roughly 640 HLA-typed donors comprised 300 to 350 gigabases of sequencing data and around 80 million unique TCR sequences. In a later genetic analysis, genome-wide SNP genotypes for about 65% of the roughly 700 donors were used, and that subset was treated as a discovery cohort. Among 300 to 450 genotyped donors of the cohort, an average of approximately 240,000 unique TCR beta nucleotide sequences were sequenced per donor, roughly a sixth of them non-productive. To decide whether each TCR beta V gene segment behaved as functional or pseudogenic, an earlier analysis of some 570 of the donors relied on high-throughput TCR beta sequencing. HLA typing covered class I and class II loci at four-digit resolution. The study aimed to test whether signatures of past pathogen exposure could be identified by cataloging public T cell receptors. Because of strong linkage in the cohort, four to six DR-DQ haplotypes were treated as single units for association and clustering. Typing coverage differed by locus: A, B, C, DRB1 and DQB1 were typed in about 620-630 donors, DQA1 in 522, DPA1 in approximately 610, and DPB1 in roughly 470.

The CDR3 has 14 amino acids, counting the end cysteine and phenylalanine. Only CDR3 DNA is held: 42 bases, read in frame from base 1. For CDR1 and CDR2, the germline V gene lists SGHDT and YYEEEE. V is cut back by 2 bases and J by 2 bases, with 3 bases in the junction unmatched. Study-wide conclusions, independent of this receptor: Only TCR beta chains were sequenced in this cohort, and the absence of alpha or paired-chain data limited detectable features. Because counts were too low, about 18 rarely observed V segments, including chromosome 9 orphons, were excluded from the earlier analysis of 587 of the donors. The classifier was reported to diagnose cytomegalovirus status with high specificity and sensitivity in both the original and validation cohorts. Most TCR sequences were seen in very few donors, while some public TCRs were found in many individuals. In a later genetic analysis, fewer N-insertions in productive TCRs were reported among donors in an Asian-associated ancestry cluster than the approximately 630-donor mean. In the study, some 180 TCR beta chains were listed as associated with cytomegalovirus. An earlier analysis of approximately 540 of the donors showed that most TCR beta V segments appeared in productive rearrangements either about 90% or about 30% of the time, which broadly matched IMGT annotations. The authors suggested that the approach could potentially be generalized to other disease states and immunological phenotypes. In vitro tests confirmed that a few of the cytomegalovirus-associated TCR beta chains recognize cytomegalovirus antigens. Immune exposure information for the cohort was limited to CMV serostatus. Strong co-occurrence of HLA alleles, especially DR and DQ, made assigning TCR associations to individual alleles difficult. Presence/absence analyses assumed roughly uniform sequencing depth across donors, an assumption that may not hold. The 87-base-pair reads could not distinguish some IMGT-functional V segments, including TRBV6-2 and TRBV6-3, so those segments were excluded. In a later analysis, TCR association rates were found to vary across HLA loci, with the most associated TCRs seen for DRB1 alleles and the fewest for HLA-C alleles. Correlated functional status among segregating V segments might be attributable to linkage disequilibrium, but an unknown experimental factor could not be ruled out. A further reported finding was that TCR beta sequences accurately predicted the HLA-A and HLA-B alleles for most subjects in the first cohort. Because some donors lacked HLA typing at each locus, the association tests relied only on the typed subset. A group of highly shared sequence variants was considered likely to be a technical artifact of the sequencing pipeline. A later analysis found that HLA-associated TCR beta chains were more clonally expanded and had lower generation probabilities than equally common non-associated chains. According to a later analysis, most CMV-associated TCR beta chains appeared to be HLA-restricted, and the HLA associations seemed to be driven largely by CMV exposure. Several of the top co-occurrence clusters appeared to be linked to parvovirus B19, influenza, CMV and Epstein-Barr virus, according to a later analysis. A later genetic analysis associated a missense DCLRE1C variant with V-gene and J-gene trimming of TCR beta chains, and an independent cohort replicated the association. At a false discovery rate of 0.05, a later analysis linked approximately 18,000 TCR beta sequences to specific HLA alleles.

Library preparation employed the immunoSEQ multiplex PCR assay. The multiplex PCR relied on a mix of 60 forward primers for TCR Vbeta segments and 13 reverse primers for TCR Jbeta segments. The CDR3 region of rearranged TCR beta genes was amplified from genomic DNA with a multiplex PCR assay. Amplified TCR beta libraries were sequenced as 87-base-pair reads on the Illumina HiSeq System. The authors processed their data as follows. In a later analysis, some 80 million unique TCR beta chains were counted across the approximately 670 repertoires, and roughly 10 million of these chains were shared by at least two donors. Raw reads were error-corrected and collapsed into unique sequences with a nearest-neighbor algorithm that merged closely related sequences to remove PCR and sequencing errors. V, D and J gene segments were assigned by aligning CDR3 sequences to IMGT reference sequences. For a sequence to be retained, a match of at least six nucleotides to both a V gene segment and a J gene segment was required. A rearrangement was called productive if the CDR3 had no stop codons and remained in frame with V and J, and every other rearrangement was called non-productive. Following IMGT convention, CDR3 was defined as the stretch from the second conserved V-encoded cysteine to the conserved J-encoded phenylalanine. Sequences without an unambiguous match to a single V gene segment were excluded from the earlier analysis of a few hundred of the donors. In an earlier analysis of approximately 590 of the donors, a V segment was called functional when productive rearrangements were above 56.7%, and segregating when the standard deviation between donors exceeded 5%. A statistical classification framework was built for diagnosing cytomegalovirus status from the catalog of TCR beta chain sequences. In a later analysis, TCR nucleotide sequences were compared against IMGT/GENE-DB human TR gene sequences so that V and J genes could be assigned. In a later analysis, CDR3 sequences and most-parsimonious VDJ recombination scenarios were assigned using the TCRdist pipeline. In a later analysis, every TCR beta chain was defined by the combination of its CDR3 amino acid sequence and its V-gene family, and reads without a unique V-gene family were dropped. To address suspected cross-contamination and a sequencing artifact, a later analysis removed around 600 highly shared, low-generation-probability nucleotide sequences. In a later analysis, a clonal expansion index for each public chain was calculated from normalized within-repertoire ranks of inferred template counts. A later analysis computed generation probabilities with a VDJ recombination model fitted to out-of-frame rearrangements, and checked the results against IGoR. In a later analysis, hypergeometric tests were used to score TCR-TCR, TCR-HLA and TCR-CMV co-occurrence, with a repertoire-size bias correction applied to TCR pairs. To estimate false discovery rates, a later analysis permuted the HLA or CMV assignments 20 times. In a later analysis, co-occurring TCRs were grouped with DBSCAN, and TCRdist sequence similarity was added when clustering was performed within HLA-allele-positive subsets. Repertoires with fewer than 30,000 or more than 120,000 public chains were left out of co-occurrence clustering, as were a handful of repertoires with anomalous nucleotide sharing. Drawn from immuneACCESS, this table holds only the in-frame rearrangements with V and J called that TCRdb kept. Clones are partly lost; checked studies trace under half to an unresolved V gene and leave the rest unexplained. That table furnishes V, J and clone size, whereas the DNA furnished D and trimming. The table for this sample lists about 240,000 clones; about 80% of them were counted only once. The ten largest clones represent almost 8% of the sample.

In total, around 600 healthy bone marrow donors made up the cohort. At the time of sampling, all cohort members were nominally healthy, though unrecorded immune exposures were likely present. The donor tested CMV seropositive, placing the donor among the 250 to 300 seropositive members of the cohort. Each donor provided a peripheral blood sample, and peripheral blood mononuclear cells were used for TCR beta sequencing. The Qiagen DNeasy Blood Extraction Kit was used to extract genomic DNA from the blood cell samples. Notes on this clone: Its antigen remains undetermined. No clone much larger than this one lies a single base away; base qualities are absent.

The sequence joins TRBV5-6 to TRBJ2-5, with 7 middle bases fitting TRBD2. The source of this sequence is a woman aged 55-75 years in good health and CMV-seropositive. The sample comprised PBMCs. The CDR3 protein is CASSLGLGQETQYF. In nucleotides, the sequence is TGTGCCAGCAGCTTAGGACTAGGGCAAGAGACCCAGTACTTC.